The 27 T cell receptor beta chains below all came from one sample that was sequenced in a study of human T cells and chemical hapten exposure. The time point: patch test 1, 2 weeks after DPC sensitization. Described treatment: therapeutic diphenylcyclopropenone sensitization with weekly scalp DPC. TCRdb reprocessed the RACE reads with MiXCR, giving one entry per CDR3 protein. The sample carries a few hundred thousand distinct CDR3 sequences, about 4.4% recorded once. The sequenced sample was whole blood, obtained in connection with sensitization to the hapten diphenylcyclopropenone (DPC). These receptors all stem from a woman in her 50s with alopecia areata. Some clones in this sample may be carry-over from other donors' samples.

The V call is TRBV20-1, the J call TRBJ2-3; possibly TRBD2 for D (6 bases). Between the trimmed V and J ends, which lost 6 bases and 5 bases, there was a span of 21 bases. The CDR3 is made up of 15 amino acids. The germline V gene encodes CDR1 DFQATT and CDR2 SNEGSKA (reference sequence). CDR3 loop: CSASPPTGEVDTQYF. The CDR3 nucleotides read TGCAGTGCCAGTCCACCAACGGGAGAGGTAGATACGCAGTATTTT.

This chain connects TRBV11-3 to TRBJ2-2; possibly TRBD1 for D (6 bases). This CDR3 is built from 15 residues. Trimming removed 5 bases at V and 6 bases at J, with 16 bases between. Germline V gene data show CDR1 as SGHNT and CDR2 as YENEEA. DNA for the CDR3: TGTGCCAGCAGCCCAAGTGGGCAGGGGCCCGGGGAGCTGTTTTTT. Translated, it gives CASSPSGQGPGELFF. Filled out from reference TRBV11-3 and TRBJ2-2, the complete variable domain reads EAGVVQSPRYKIIEKKQPVAFWCNPISGHNTLYWYLQNLGQGPELLIRYENEEAVDDSQLPKDRFSAERLKGVDSTLKIQPAELGDSAVYLCASSPSGQGPGELFFGEGSRLTVL.

This clonotype was seen repeatedly, ten times or more. The rearrangement links TRBV12-3 or TRBV12-4 to TRBJ1-1; no clear D gene. This CDR3 region has 15 residues. Trimming removed 2 bases at V and 1 base at J, with 11 bases between. CDR3 protein: CASSLYGPGNTEAFF. In nucleotides, the CDR3 is TGTGCCAGCAGTTTATACGGACCCGGGAACACTGAAGCTTTCTTT.

This clonotype was recorded at least ten times. The V and J genes are TRBV20-1 and TRBJ1-5; TRBD1 agrees at 8 bases. Germline CDR1 DFQATT, CDR2 SNEGSKA (reference sequence). Losses at the gene ends were 7 bases for V and 5 bases for J; bases not matched to a gene: 4. The CDR3 is 12 residues long. Here the CDR3 DNA reads TGCAGTGTAGAGACAGGGGATCAGCCCCAGCATTTT. Translation gives CSVETGDQPQHF.

This clonotype was counted many times. The rearrangement joins TRBV12-3 or TRBV12-4 to TRBJ2-3, with 8 nucleotides matching TRBD2. The CDR3 sequence is 14 residues long. V was clipped by 6 bases and J by 1 base; unmatched bases: 3. As DNA, the CDR3 is TGTGCCAGCAGCTTTAGCGGGGGCACAGATACGCAGTATTTT. Its translation: CASSFSGGTDTQYF.

This clonotype was seen many times. This rearrangement joins TRBV6-1 to TRBJ2-3; TRBD2 aligns across 11 bases. This CDR3 comprises 18 residues. CDR1 is MNHNS, CDR2 SASEGT, per germline. Losses at the gene ends were 5 bases for V and 2 bases for J; bases not matched to a gene: 12. CDR3 sequence (DNA): TGTGCCAGCAGTCCGGTAGCGGGAGGGTCCCGGGCCACAGATACGCAGTATTTT. It is translated as CASSPVAGGSRATDTQYF.

The chain carries TRBV6-5 and TRBJ2-3; D not resolved. The CDR3 sequence is 15 residues long. Germline V gene lookup returns CDR1 MNHEY and CDR2 SVGAGI. Trimming took off 2 bases at V and 0 bases at J, with 9 bases between the two ends. The CDR3 spells CASSYRPSSTDTQYF. The CDR3 nucleotides are TGTGCCAGCAGTTACAGGCCATCTAGCACAGATACGCAGTATTTT.

V and J are TRBV11-2 and TRBJ2-1, with no clear D. Germline V gene lookup returns CDR1 SGHAT and CDR2 FQNNGV. V lost 5 bases, J lost 6 bases, and 11 bases lay in between. CDR3 length: 13 amino acids. The CDR3: CASSPDSGNEQFF. The DNA for the CDR3 is TGTGCCAGCAGCCCCGATTCCGGCAATGAGCAGTTCTTC.

This clonotype was detected once. V is TRBV12-5 and J is TRBJ1-2; maybe TRBD1 (5 bases). The length of the CDR3 is 12 residues. Trimming removed 0 bases from V and 14 bases from J, with 13 bases in between. CDR1 and CDR2 from the germline V gene are LGHNT and FRNRAP. The CDR3 DNA sequence: TGTGCTAGTGGTTTGGTACCCGGACACTCAACCTTC. Translation gives CASGLVPGHSTF.

In this sample, this clonotype turned up many times. The chain couples TRBV6-5 to TRBJ1-5; D is undetermined. The ends were cut back, 0 bases at V and 1 base at J, with 7 bases in the middle. Germline-derived CDR1 and CDR2 are MNHEY and SVGAGI. CDR3 length: 15 amino acids. CDR3 amino acids: CASSYSFGSNQPQHF. CDR3 bases: TGTGCCAGCAGTTACTCATTTGGGAGCAATCAGCCCCAGCATTTT.

The V gene is TRBV4-2, the J gene TRBJ1-1; D remains unclear. V shed 0 bases and J shed 7 bases, with 6 bases lying between them. Germline-derived CDR1 and CDR2 are LGHNA and YNFKEQ. The CDR3 consists of 12 residues. CDR3 sequence reads: CASSQDRVEAFF. DNA of the CDR3: TGTGCCAGCAGCCAAGATCGAGTTGAAGCTTTCTTT.

This clonotype was counted at least ten times. This chain links TRBV28 with TRBJ1-5; TRBD1 aligns across 7 bases. The CDR3 has 12 residues. From germline, CDR1 is MDHEN and CDR2 SYDVKM. Trimming at V came to 8 bases and at J to 6 bases, leaving 4 bases not matched to a gene. CDR3 residues: CASARGVQPQHF. For the CDR3, the DNA is TGTGCCAGCGCCAGGGGGGTTCAGCCCCAGCATTTT.

There are many counts of this clonotype. The chain uses TRBV4-3 and TRBJ1-2; D unresolved. The CDR3 spans 14 residues. Germline V gene lookup returns CDR1 LGHNA and CDR2 YSLEER. V lost 4 bases, J lost 8 bases, and 17 bases lay in between. CDR3 nucleotides: TGCGCCAGCAGCCCTAACCCCCAGATGGGCGGCTACACCTTC. It translates to CASSPNPQMGGYTF.

There are many counts of this clonotype. The chain's CDR3 is CASSMGSGVQETQYF. The CDR3 DNA sequence: TGTGCCAGCAGTATGGGGTCGGGGGTGCAAGAGACCCAGTACTTC. The chain combines TRBV6-5 with TRBJ2-5; a weak D match, TRBD2 (6 bases). V was trimmed by 5 bases and J by 2 bases, leaving 15 bases between them. This CDR3 spans 15 amino acids. The germline V gene has CDR1 MNHEY and CDR2 SVGAGI.

This clonotype was counted many times. The chain uses TRBV28 and TRBJ2-1, with TRBD2 matching over 8 bases. V lost 8 bases and J lost 4; bases outside the gene matches: 7. There are 14 residues in the CDR3. Germline loops: CDR1 MDHEN, CDR2 SYDVKM. The DNA of the CDR3 is TGTGCCAGCCGCCTAGCGGGTACTTACAATGAGCAGTTCTTC. This encodes CASRLAGTYNEQFF. Supplemented by reference TRBV28 and TRBJ2-1, the full variable domain reads DVKVTQSSRYLVKRTGEKVFLECVQDMDHENMFWYRQDPGLGLRLIYFSYDVKMKEKGDIPEGYSVSREKKERFSLILESASTNQTSMYLCASRLAGTYNEQFFGPGTRLTVL.

The chain employs TRBV4-3 and TRBJ1-3; D possibly corresponds to TRBD1 (5 bases). CDR1 and CDR2 (germline): LGHNA, YSLEER. Trimming stripped 0 bases from V and 3 bases from J, with 18 bases between. This CDR3 is built from 18 residues. Here the CDR3 reads CASSQDLVGSGGGNTIYF. For the CDR3, the DNA is TGCGCCAGCAGCCAAGATCTAGTGGGCTCCGGGGGTGGAAACACCATATATTTT.

The rearrangement joins TRBV15 to TRBJ1-5; no firm D call. CDR1 and CDR2 (germline): LNHNV, YYDKDF (reference sequence). CDR3 length equals 13 residues. V was clipped by 2 bases and J by 4 bases, with 6 bases between them. The CDR3 region has the DNA TGTGCCACCAGCAGACTCGGAAATCAGCCCCAGCATTTT. Its protein is CATSRLGNQPQHF.

This clonotype has ten or more counts. The chain couples TRBV20-1 to TRBJ1-4; no firm D call. Germline loops: CDR1 DFQATT, CDR2 SNEGSKA (reference sequence). The CDR3 has 12 residues. With 3 bases removed from V and 8 bases from J, the gap between germline ends came to 10 bases. CDR3 residues: CSARTGREKLFF. The CDR3 DNA follows: TGCAGTGCTAGGACTGGAAGGGAAAAACTGTTTTTT.

The rearrangement uses TRBV27 and TRBJ2-2, with D unresolved. Trimming stripped 5 bases from V and 4 bases from J, with 14 bases between. The CDR3 is 15 residues long. Germline V gene lookup returns CDR1 MNHEY and CDR2 SMNVEV (reference sequence). In nucleotides, the CDR3 is TGTGCCAGCAGTCTCACCCTCCAAGGCACCGGGGAGCTGTTTTTT. Its protein is CASSLTLQGTGELFF.

V gene TRBV5-5 combines with J gene TRBJ1-1, with D perhaps TRBD1 (5 bases). The germline CDR1 and CDR2 sequences are SGHKS and YYEKEE (reference sequence). Trimming shortened V by 0 bases and J by 7 bases, and 19 bases separated the two germline ends. CDR3 length: 16 residues. The CDR3 bases are TGTGCCAGCAGCTTGGGCGGGCGACAGACGGCAATTGAAGCTTTCTTT. Amino acids: CASSLGGRQTAIEAFF.

This clonotype came up many times. The chain carries TRBV3-1 and TRBJ2-1, with D maybe TRBD1 (5 bases). Germline V gene lookup returns CDR1 LGHDT and CDR2 YNNKEL (reference sequence). This CDR3 is built from 14 residues. The V gene lost 2 bases and the J gene lost 7 bases, with 12 bases spanning the gap. The CDR3 DNA reads TGTGCCAGCAGCCAAAGTCAGGGTATTAATGAGCAGTTCTTC. It yields the protein CASSQSQGINEQFF.

This clonotype showed up many times. The rearrangement uses TRBV6-4 and TRBJ2-1, with TRBD2 matching 11 bases. CDR1 is MRHNA, CDR2 SNTAGT, per germline. With V trimmed by 2 bases and J by 6 bases, 3 bases remained unmatched. The CDR3 loop spans 15 amino acids. The DNA for the CDR3 is TGTGCCAGCAGTGACCAACTAGCGGGGGCCAATGAGCAGTTCTTC. Translation gives CASSDQLAGANEQFF.

The chain links TRBV5-4 to TRBJ1-1, with D tentatively TRBD1 (5 bases). Trimming left V 3 bases short and J 4 bases short, with 16 bases between. The CDR3 sequence is 15 residues long. CDR1 SGHNT and CDR2 YYREEE come from the germline V gene (reference sequence). CDR3 sequence (DNA): TGTGCCAGCAGCTCAGGACACAGTACGAGCACTGAAGCTTTCTTT. Translated: CASSSGHSTSTEAFF.

This clonotype appeared many times. V gene TRBV14 combines with J gene TRBJ1-2; no clear D. V was shortened by 1 base and J by 4 bases, with 13 bases between the two germline ends. The CDR3 length is 15 residues. Germline lookup yields CDR1 SGHDN and CDR2 FVKESK. The CDR3 DNA is TGTGCCAGCAGCCAAGGGACGGGAAGTTTCTATGGCTACACCTTC. Translating gives CASSQGTGSFYGYTF.

This clonotype was seen many times. The chain has TRBV5-1 and TRBJ1-6, with 7 positions matching TRBD1. J lost 6 bases, V lost 4 bases, and 4 bases had no gene match. This CDR3 is 14 amino acids long. From germline, CDR1 is SGHRS and CDR2 YFSETQ. The CDR3 DNA reads TGCGCCAGCAGCCTCCGGGACAGTAATTCACCCCTCCACTTT. It yields the protein CASSLRDSNSPLHF. Using reference TRBV5-1 and TRBJ1-6 for the parts outside the CDR3, the full variable domain is KAGVTQTPRYLIKTRGQQVTLSCSPISGHRSVSWYQQTPGQGLQFLFEYFSETQRNKGNFPGRFSGRQFSNSRSEMNVSTLELGDSALYLCASSLRDSNSPLHFGNGTRLTVT.

The chain couples TRBV6-1 to TRBJ2-5; a possible D gene is TRBD1 (5 bases). V gave up 6 bases and J gave up 5 bases, with 19 bases separating them. CDR1 is MNHNS and CDR2 is SASEGT in the germline V gene. The CDR3 has 15 amino acids. CDR3 nucleotides: TGTGCCAGCAGCCTATTCCAGGGAATTGAGGAGACCCAGTACTTC. It encodes CASSLFQGIEETQYF.

This clonotype was found many times. The rearrangement links TRBV12-3 or TRBV12-4 to TRBJ2-7; 8 bases map to TRBD1. Losses at the gene ends were 6 bases for V and 2 bases for J; bases not matched to a gene: 9. CDR3 size: 15 residues. The CDR3 is CASSRDRGETYEQYF. The CDR3 DNA follows: TGTGCCAGCAGCCGCGACAGGGGCGAGACCTACGAGCAGTACTTC.